Listed here are 27 T cell receptor beta chains from one sample, sequenced in a study of CD8+CD57+ T cells in acquired aplastic anemia. Genomic DNA constituted the template upon which TCR beta VDJ and CDR3 profiling was performed. TCRdb reprocessed the reads with MiXCR, giving one entry per CDR3 protein. In the table there are approximately 180,000 distinct CDR3 sequences, around 60% of which are singletons. Those patients picked for sequencing had displayed CD8+CD57+ cell expansion on flow cytometry. The sequenced sample was sorted CD4+, CD8+, or CD8+CD57+ T cells (not recorded which) from PBMCs. The receptors here all came from a human donor with aplastic anemia.

This clonotype has more than one count but fewer than ten. The chain uses TRBV9 and TRBJ1-2; D perhaps matches TRBD1 (6 bases). Trimming left V 4 bases short and J 6 bases short, with 10 bases between. Germline V gives CDR1 SGDLS, CDR2 YYNGEE. The CDR3 is made up of 12 amino acids. CDR3 loop: CASSSTGNGYTF. In DNA form, the CDR3 reads TGTGCCAGCAGCAGTACAGGGAATGGCTACACCTTC.

To note about this clonotype: At one of its ends the junction is not consistent with the germline gene, which may arise from a read error. The chain carries TRBV19 and TRBJ1-1; unclear D gene. The germline V gene encodes CDR1 LNHDA and CDR2 SQIVND (reference sequence). The CDR3 sequence is 13 residues long. CDR3 loop: CASSQNGNTEAYF. The CDR3 DNA reads TGTGCCAGTAGTCAGAATGGGAACACAGAAGCTTACTTT. Drawing the rest from reference TRBV19 and TRBJ1-1, the complete variable domain is DGGITQSPKYLFRKEGQNVTLSCEQNLNHDAMYWYRQDPGQGLRLIYYSQIVNDFQKGDIAEGYSVSREKKESFPLTVTSAQKNPTAFYLCASSQNGNTEAYFGQGTRLTVV.

The genes are TRBV11-2 and TRBJ2-7; TRBD2 aligns across 9 bases. V lost 4 bases, J lost 2 bases, and 6 bases stayed unmatched. Per germline, CDR1 SGHAT and CDR2 FQNNGV. The CDR3 spans 15 residues. Here the CDR3 reads CASSWAAGGAYEQYF. The CDR3 DNA sequence: TGTGCCAGCAGCTGGGCTGCGGGAGGGGCCTACGAGCAGTACTTC. The complete variable domain, with remaining parts taken from reference TRBV11-2 and TRBJ2-7, reads EAGVAQSPRYKIIEKRQSVAFWCNPISGHATLYWYQQILGQGPKLLIQFQNNGVVDDSQLPKDRFSAERLKGVDSTLKIQPAKLEDSAVYLCASSWAAGGAYEQYFGPGTRLTVT.

The chain has TRBV7-2 and TRBJ2-7, with 12 bases fitting TRBD1. V trimming: 3 bases; J trimming: 4 bases; junction bases outside the gene matches: 7. CDR3 length: 16 residues. From germline, CDR1 is SGHTA and CDR2 FQGNSA. CDR3 DNA sequence: TGTGCCAGCAGCTTCCCCGGGACAGGGGGCTTGTACGAGCAGTACTTC. This encodes CASSFPGTGGLYEQYF.

This clonotype appeared many times. The chain employs TRBV5-8 and TRBJ2-7; TRBD1 matches at 7 bases. Germline V gene data show CDR1 as SGHTS and CDR2 as YDEGEE. The CDR3 has 18 residues. V was clipped by 0 bases and J by 4 bases; unmatched bases: 16. The CDR3: CASSLVGGVGAYPYEQYF. CDR3 in DNA: TGTGCCAGCAGCTTGGTAGGGGGCGTGGGAGCATACCCTTACGAGCAGTACTTC.

This clonotype was detected a few times. In DNA, the CDR3 is TGTGCCAGCAGTGAAGACGGGTGGACTGAAGCTTTCTTT. Amino acids: CASSEDGWTEAFF. J is TRBJ1-1 and V is TRBV25-1; D unclear. CDR1 and CDR2 (germline): MGHDK, SYGVNS. The CDR3 length is 13 residues. The V and J ends lost 2 bases and 5 bases respectively, with 9 bases between them.

This chain connects TRBV24-1 to TRBJ1-5; 10 nucleotides agree with TRBD1. The CDR3 runs 19 residues. Germline assignment: CDR1 KGHDR and CDR2 SFDVKD. V shed 4 bases and J 2 bases; nucleotides not matched to a gene: 13. DNA for the CDR3: TGTGCCACCAGTGACTCAGTCGGGACAGGGGAATTTGGCAATCAGCCCCAGCATTTT. It is translated as CATSDSVGTGEFGNQPQHF.

As regards this clonotype: At one end the junction does not follow the germline gene, possibly because of a read error. The V gene is TRBV12-3 or TRBV12-4, the J gene TRBJ1-1, with D perhaps matching TRBD1 (5 bases). This CDR3 comprises 13 residues. CDR3 in amino acids: CASSPPGNIEAFF. Written as DNA, the CDR3 is TGTGCCAGCAGTCCCCCAGGGAACATTGAAGCTTTCTTT.

Many counts were recorded for this clonotype. V is TRBV10-3 and J is TRBJ1-3; D perhaps matches TRBD1 (5 bases). The V gene lost 7 bases and the J gene lost 5 bases, with 12 bases spanning the gap. CDR1 is ENHRY and CDR2 is SYGVKD in the germline V gene. CDR3 length: 13 amino acids. In DNA, the CDR3 is TGTGCCATCAATCTAGAGGGGAGAAACACCATATATTTT. It is translated as CAINLEGRNTIYF.

This clonotype was detected many times. The J gene is TRBJ1-6, the V gene TRBV11-3; 7 bases are shared with TRBD1. Unmatched junction bases numbered 7, after V lost 9 bases and J lost 5 bases. Germline V gives CDR1 SGHNT, CDR2 YENEEA. The CDR3 is made up of 14 amino acids. This chain's CDR3 is CARSGTENNSPLHF. As DNA, the CDR3 is TGTGCCAGATCCGGGACAGAAAATAATTCACCCCTCCACTTT.

As for this clonotype: One end of the junction does not line up with germline, which may come from a read error. In nucleotides, the CDR3 is TGCGCCAGCTCACCACAAAAGGGGCCACCCCTCCACTTT. It specifies CASSPQKGPPLHF. J is TRBJ1-6 and V is TRBV18, with D maybe TRBD1 (5 bases). Looked up from germline, CDR1 is KGHSH and CDR2 is LQKENI. The CDR3 length is 13 residues. The complete variable domain, with remaining parts taken from reference TRBV18 and TRBJ1-6, reads NAGVMQNPRHLVRRRGQEARLRCSPMKGHSHVYWYRQLPEEGLKFMVYLQKENIIDESGMPKERFSAEFPKEGPSILRIQQVVRGDSAAYFCASSPQKGPPLHFGNGTRLTVT.

This chain links TRBV19 with TRBJ2-2; 8 positions agree with TRBD2. This CDR3 spans 15 amino acids. Unmatched junction bases numbered 8, after V lost 6 bases and J lost 5 bases. In germline, CDR1 is LNHDA, CDR2 SQIVND (reference sequence). CDR3: CASRPSGRETGELFF. In DNA, the CDR3 is TGTGCCAGTAGACCCAGCGGGAGAGAAACCGGGGAGCTGTTTTTT.

The chain links TRBV5-1 to TRBJ1-6, with D uncertain. The CDR3 sequence is 14 residues long. Trimming left V 2 bases short and J 3 bases short, with 6 bases between. CDR1 is SGHRS and CDR2 is YFSETQ in the germline V gene. The CDR3 region is CASSLSLYNSPLHF. The CDR3 DNA reads as TGCGCCAGCAGCTTATCTCTCTATAATTCACCCCTCCACTTT.

This clonotype was picked up a small number of times. The gene calls are TRBV25-1 and TRBJ1-2; D gene unclear. Germline CDR1 and CDR2: MGHDK and SYGVNS. Between the trimmed V and J ends, which lost 1 base and 6 bases, there was a span of 15 bases. There are 15 residues in the CDR3. CDR3 protein: CASSEFEGIVNGYTF. CDR3 in DNA: TGTGCCAGCAGTGAATTTGAAGGTATAGTGAATGGCTACACCTTC.

This clonotype was observed many times. V is TRBV27 and J is TRBJ2-7; D gene uncertain. Germline CDR1 and CDR2: MNHEY and SMNVEV (reference sequence). This CDR3 has 14 amino acids. CDR3 bases: TGTGCGACGAGATGGGCCTCCAGCTCCTACGAGCAGTACTTC. Residues: CATRWASSSYEQYF.

This clonotype was counted many times. This sequence joins TRBV5-8 and TRBJ2-7; D perhaps matches TRBD2 (6 bases). This CDR3 spans 16 amino acids. Germline-derived CDR1 and CDR2 are SGHTS and YDEGEE. V lost 5 bases and J 2 bases, leaving 20 bases between the germline ends. The CDR3 is CASSQVASAAPYEQYF. Here the CDR3 DNA reads TGTGCCAGCAGTCAGGTGGCTAGCGCGGCCCCCTACGAGCAGTACTTC.

Concerning this clonotype: A read error is possible here, since a much larger clone lies one base away. V gene TRBV4-1 combines with J gene TRBJ1-4; D might be TRBD1 (5 bases). The CDR3 is 16 amino acids. CDR1 and CDR2 (germline): MGHRA, YSYEKL. CDR3 loop: CASSQVGGATDEKLFF. As DNA, the CDR3 is TGCGCCAGCAGCCAAGTGGGGGGAGCAACTGATGAAAAACTGTTTTTT.

The table lists this clonotype with a few counts. The rearrangement uses TRBV2 and TRBJ2-5, with D uncertain. CDR1 is SNHLY and CDR2 is FYNNEI in the germline V gene. CDR3 length: 10 amino acids. V was cut by 6 bases and J by 9 bases, with 8 bases left in between. The CDR3 spells CASSNTAQYF. The DNA for the CDR3 is TGTGCCAGCAGCAACACGGCCCAGTACTTC.

The V gene is TRBV7-9, the J gene TRBJ1-4; tentatively, D is TRBD1 (5 bases). Germline V gives CDR1 SEHNR, CDR2 FQNEAQ (reference sequence). The CDR3 covers 19 residues. Trimming cost V 6 bases and J 2 bases, with 25 bases left between them. CDR3 sequence (DNA): TGTGCCAGCAGTGAAGGCCCGCGGCAGGGCGCAGGTACTAATGAAAAACTGTTTTTT. It translates to CASSEGPRQGAGTNEKLFF.

The chain joins TRBV10-3 to TRBJ2-5; D may be TRBD1 or TRBD2 (7 bases each). Trimming removed 10 bases at V and 5 bases at J, with 14 bases between. The CDR3 is 12 amino acids. The germline CDR1 and CDR2 sequences are ENHRY and SYGVKD. Written as DNA, the CDR3 is TGTGCCACAGGGACAGCGGGGGAGACCCAGTACTTC. Residues: CATGTAGETQYF.

The rearrangement joins TRBV7-9 to TRBJ1-5; 7 bases are a match to TRBD1. The CDR3 is 15 residues long. Germline V gives CDR1 SEHNR, CDR2 FQNEAQ (reference sequence). The V and J ends lost 3 bases and 5 bases, in that order; junction bases with no gene match: 7. The CDR3 nucleotides read TGTGCCAGCAGCTTTTGGACAGGTGGATATCAGCCCCAGCATTTT. Amino acids: CASSFWTGGYQPQHF.

This clonotype occurred many times. This chain uses TRBV4-1 with TRBJ2-3; a possible D gene is TRBD2 (6 bases). Germline V gives CDR1 MGHRA, CDR2 YSYEKL. V dropped 4 bases and J dropped 0 bases, with 11 bases sitting between them. The CDR3 contains 15 residues. This CDR3 is CASSPTSLSTDTQYF. CDR3 DNA: TGCGCCAGCAGCCCCACTAGCCTCAGCACAGATACGCAGTATTTT.

This chain uses TRBV29-1 with TRBJ1-1; 7 nucleotides align to TRBD1. Germline assignment: CDR1 SQVTM and CDR2 ANQGSEA. J lost 0 bases, V lost 5 bases, and 3 bases had no gene match. This CDR3 is 13 amino acids long. CDR3 bases: TGCAGCGTTACCACAGGGGTGAACACTGAAGCTTTCTTT. Translated: CSVTTGVNTEAFF.

The chain links TRBV20-1 to TRBJ2-3, with D hard to call. Deletions cut 0 bases from V and 0 bases from J, with 4 bases between. CDR3 length: 13 amino acids. Germline V CDR1 and CDR2: DFQATT, SNEGSKA (reference sequence). The CDR3 sequence: CSARDYSTDTQYF. The CDR3 nucleotides read TGCAGTGCTAGAGACTACAGCACAGATACGCAGTATTTT.

Notes on this clonotype: It is unclear where the CDR3 begins or ends on the DNA, so no DNA is shown, and the CDR3 is as TCRdb lists it. The V gene is TRBV10-3, the J gene TRBJ1-5; the table's D gene call, TRBD1, was not cross checked with the DNA. The germline gives CDR1 ENHRY, CDR2 SYGVKD. From its first to its last residue, the CDR3 has 22 amino acids. The CDR3 protein is CAISEGNEQFFGPGTHNQPQHF.

Comment on this clonotype: This may stem from a read error, because a much larger clone lies one nucleotide away. The rearrangement uses TRBV12-3 or TRBV12-4 and TRBJ2-7; 7 bases line up with TRBD1. There are 16 residues in the CDR3. V was pared by 6 bases and J by 4 bases, with 15 bases of the junction left unmatched. In nucleotides, the CDR3 is TGTGCCAGCAGCCGGATTACCGGGACAGACTATTACGAGCAGTACTTC. Its translation is CASSRITGTDYYEQYF.

At least ten counts were recorded for this clonotype. CDR3 DNA: TGTGCCAGCATCGTGGGGAACACTGAAGCTTTCTTT. Translation gives CASIVGNTEAFF. This sequence joins TRBV7-9 and TRBJ1-1; D gene uncertain. CDR1 and CDR2 from the germline V gene are SEHNR and FQNEAQ (reference sequence). Trimming pared 7 bases from V and 1 base from J, leaving 7 bases between. The CDR3 covers 12 residues.